The 17 T cell receptor beta chains presented below share a single source sample, sequenced in a study of blood T cells in healthy people across ages. With a J-beta primer mix and a sample-barcoded 5' primer, a second PCR ran about 7 to 11 cycles. MiXCR was run by TCRdb on the 5' RACE reads, yielding one entry per CDR3 protein. The table has 600,000 to 800,000 distinct CDR3 sequences, roughly 20% seen once. The specimen sequenced was blood. All receptors derive from a man in his 70s in good health.

The chain links TRBV6-1 to TRBJ2-7; a weak D match, TRBD2 (6 bases). Germline CDR1 and CDR2: MNHNS and SASEGT. The ends were cut back, 7 bases at V and 0 bases at J, with 10 bases in the middle. The CDR3 is 13 residues long. The CDR3 DNA reads as TGTGCCAGCACCCAGACTAGCTCCTACGAGCAGTACTTC. This sequence encodes CASTQTSSYEQYF.

There are a few counts of this clonotype. The genes are TRBV3-1 and TRBJ2-3; 8 bases are a match to TRBD2. The junction had 8 bases not matched to a gene; V was cut back by 4 bases and J by 5 bases. Germline CDR1 LGHDT, CDR2 YNNKEL (reference sequence). This CDR3 contains 15 residues. CDR3 DNA: TGTGCCAGCAGCCCAAGACTAGCGTCCGGAGATACGCAGTATTTT. It is translated as CASSPRLASGDTQYF.

This clonotype was detected a few times. The chain links TRBV2 to TRBJ2-1; D call uncertain. The CDR3 spans 16 residues. CDR1 and CDR2 from the germline V gene are SNHLY and FYNNEI. V lost 2 bases, J lost 5 bases, and 16 bases lay in between. CDR3 in DNA: TGTGCCAGCAGTGAAAGGTCCCTAGTCACCCACAATGAGCAGTTCTTC. This gives the protein CASSERSLVTHNEQFF.

The rearrangement links TRBV4-1 to TRBJ2-5; 7 nucleotides agree with TRBD2. The CDR3 length is 16 residues. Losses at the gene ends were 1 base for V and 2 bases for J; bases not matched to a gene: 7. Per the germline V gene, CDR1 is MGHRA and CDR2 is YSYEKL. CDR3 nucleotide sequence: TGCGCCAGCAGCCAAGGGTTTCGGGGGGTACAAGAGACCCAGTACTTC. It translates to CASSQGFRGVQETQYF.

This clonotype was detected a few times. The chain has TRBV28 and TRBJ2-3; D is perhaps TRBD1 or TRBD2 (5 bases each). The germline V gene encodes CDR1 MDHEN and CDR2 SYDVKM. Trimming removed 5 bases from V and 6 bases from J, with 18 bases in between. The CDR3 is made up of 15 amino acids. CDR3 loop: CASSPYRDPTDTQYF. DNA of the CDR3: TGTGCCAGCAGTCCGTACCGGGACCCCACGGATACGCAGTATTTT.

The CDR3 protein is CASSQKRQGSGANVLTF. CDR3 nucleotide sequence: TGTGCCAGCAGCCAAAAAAGACAGGGGAGCGGGGCCAACGTCCTGACTTTC. V and J are TRBV7-2 and TRBJ2-6, with 8 bases aligning to TRBD1. Trimming cost V 5 bases and J 4 bases; bases outside gene matches: 10. Germline V gene sequence: CDR1 SGHTA, CDR2 FQGNSA. CDR3 length equals 17 residues.

This clonotype showed up just a few times. The chain carries TRBV5-1 and TRBJ2-1, with unresolved D. V dropped 2 bases and J dropped 7 bases, with 10 bases sitting between them. Germline-derived CDR1 and CDR2 are SGHRS and YFSETQ. The CDR3 is made up of 13 amino acids. CDR3 loop: CASSLEQLNEQFF. The CDR3 coding sequence is TGCGCCAGCAGCTTAGAACAGCTGAATGAGCAGTTCTTC.

The genes are TRBV6-5 and TRBJ2-7; 7 bases are a match to TRBD2. V was pared by 4 bases and J by 2 bases, with 8 bases of the junction left unmatched. The CDR3 spans 15 residues. Germline V gene sequence: CDR1 MNHEY, CDR2 SVGAGI. CDR3 sequence reads: CASSWGGSSAYEQYF. The CDR3 region has the DNA TGTGCCAGCAGTTGGGGGGGGAGTTCCGCCTACGAGCAGTACTTC.

This clonotype was seen repeatedly, ten times or more. One end of the junction does not line up with germline, which may come from a read error. V usage is TRBV6-5 and J usage is TRBJ2-5; 11 nucleotides agree with TRBD2. The CDR3 consists of 17 residues. Germline V gene data show CDR1 as MNHEY and CDR2 as SVGAGI. The chain's CDR3 is CASSYASYTSGSWVLFF. In DNA, the CDR3 is TGTGCCAGCAGTTACGCCTCTTATACTAGCGGGAGTTGGGTCCTGTTCTTC.

The chain joins TRBV7-2 to TRBJ1-1, with 8 bases that match TRBD1. With 1 base clipped from V and 6 bases from J, the junction kept 10 bases outside the gene matches. The germline V gene encodes CDR1 SGHTA and CDR2 FQGNSA. The CDR3 has 16 amino acids. CDR3 bases: TGTGCCAGCAGCTTAGAGGCAGGGGGCAGATCGGCTGAAGCTTTCTTT. It encodes CASSLEAGGRSAEAFF. Supplemented by reference TRBV7-2 and TRBJ1-1, the full variable domain reads GAGVSQSPSNKVTEKGKDVELRCDPISGHTALYWYRQSLGQGLEFLIYFQGNSAPDKSGLPSDRFSAERTGGSVSTLTIQRTQQEDSAVYLCASSLEAGGRSAEAFFGQGTRLTVV.

In this sample, this clonotype turned up a few times. With a much larger clone just one base away, this may be a read error. The chain uses TRBV12-3 or TRBV12-4 and TRBJ2-5, with D possibly TRBD1 on 6 matching bases. The CDR3 runs to 13 residues. CDR3 sequence (DNA): TGTGCCAGCAGTTTCAGGGGAAAAGAGGCCCAGTACTTC. This sequence encodes CASSFRGKEAQYF.

J is TRBJ2-7 and V is TRBV20-1; 15 bases line up with TRBD2. The CDR3 covers 15 residues. The junction had 1 base not matched to a gene; V was cut back by 3 bases and J by 1 base. CDR1 DFQATT and CDR2 SNEGSKA come from the germline V gene (reference sequence). CDR3 loop: CSARGTSGRSYEQYF. The DNA for the CDR3 is TGCAGTGCTAGGGGGACTAGCGGGAGGTCCTACGAGCAGTACTTC.

This clonotype was counted a few times. This sequence joins TRBV20-1 and TRBJ2-5, with TRBD2 matching 11 bases. Germline V CDR1 and CDR2: DFQATT, SNEGSKA (reference sequence). This CDR3 contains 14 residues. With V trimmed by 4 bases and J by 2 bases, 3 bases remained unmatched. CDR3 sequence (DNA): TGCAGTGCTACGGGACTAGCGGATCAAGAGACCCAGTACTTC. Protein sequence: CSATGLADQETQYF.

The sample holds a few counts of this clonotype. This chain joins TRBV18 and TRBJ2-3; D perhaps matches TRBD2 (6 bases). Germline-derived CDR1 and CDR2 are KGHSH and LQKENI. CDR3 length equals 19 residues. The V end was cut by 11 bases, the J end by 0 bases, with 30 bases between. The CDR3 DNA sequence: TGTGCCCTGGAGGGGCCTCGTCATCTCTATGTAAGGAGCACAGATACGCAGTATTTT. This codes for CALEGPRHLYVRSTDTQYF.

This clonotype was seen a handful of times. The chain recombines TRBV20-1 with TRBJ2-1; no clear D. V lost 3 bases, J lost 5 bases, and 14 bases lay in between. The germline CDR1 and CDR2 sequences are DFQATT and SNEGSKA (reference sequence). The CDR3 covers 14 residues. DNA of the CDR3: TGCAGTGCTAGCGGCACCCCTCTTAACAATGAGCAGTTCTTC. Amino acids: CSASGTPLNNEQFF.

The chain couples TRBV20-1 to TRBJ2-1; weak D call: TRBD1 (5 bases). The CDR3 covers 13 residues. Trimming stripped 4 bases from V and 7 bases from J, with 14 bases between. Germline V gene lookup returns CDR1 DFQATT and CDR2 SNEGSKA (reference sequence). The CDR3, as DNA: TGCAGTGCTATTACCAGGGTGGATAATGAGCAGTTCTTC. Translation gives CSAITRVDNEQFF.

The chain links TRBV7-9 to TRBJ2-1; 11 bases align to TRBD2. The junction had 5 bases not matched to a gene; V was cut back by 5 bases and J by 2 bases. There are 16 residues in the CDR3. Germline values: CDR1 SEHNR, CDR2 FQNEAQ (reference sequence). DNA of the CDR3: TGTGCCAGCAGCCCCCCACTAGCGGGAGCCTACAATGAGCAGTTCTTC. The encoded protein is CASSPPLAGAYNEQFF.